This T cell receptor (beta chain) was retrieved from a study of T cell responses to AZD1222 COVID-19 vaccine. Study results and limitations: Most donors were white British, females outnumbered males, and clonal diversity was possibly underestimated. The peak T cell response came first, and repertoires were sampled only after it. Among AZD1222 vaccinees, only five or six were seropositive at baseline.

Clones were read by immunoSEQ multiplex PCR, and TCRdb kept only the in-frame ones, dropping some. The table has 70,000 to 95,000 clones, 75% to 85% seen once. Concerning this clone: Antigen unknown.

The germline V and J ends were trimmed by 4 bases and 4 bases, with 17 bases remaining between them. The CDR3 runs 15 residues. Germline V CDR1 and CDR2: SGHNT, YYREEE (reference sequence). The sequencing here drew on peripheral blood, taken on day 0 of AZD1222 vaccination. The V gene is TRBV5-4, the J gene TRBJ1-1; D is perhaps TRBD1 (5 bases). The sequence came from an adult in good health. The CDR3: CASSPKGGQGTEAFF. For the CDR3, the DNA is TGTGCCAGCAGCCCAAAGGGCGGTCAGGGCACTGAAGCTTTCTTT.